The 25 T cell receptor beta chains below all came from one sample that was sequenced in a study of blood T cell repertoires in COVID-19. The protocol was immunoSEQ multiplex PCR, while the TCRdb copy is restricted to in-frame clones and leaves out a portion. Among about 380,000 clones listed, roughly 87% were seen once. Input material: PBMCs or T cells enriched from blood (not recorded which). The source of these receptors is a woman aged 30 to 39 who had recovered from COVID-19.

This clone appeared a few times. This chain uses TRBV12-3 or TRBV12-4 with TRBJ1-2; TRBD1 matches at 7 bases. V dropped 5 bases and J dropped 8; count of bases not matched to a gene: 5. The CDR3 extends over 12 amino acids. The CDR3 reads CASSGQAGGYTF. The CDR3 nucleotides are TGTGCCAGCAGTGGACAGGCGGGGGGCTACACCTTC.

The gene calls are TRBV2 and TRBJ2-1; the match to TRBD2 covers 7 bases. V shed 7 bases, J shed 4 bases, and the junction held 4 bases outside the gene matches. Germline V gene sequence: CDR1 SNHLY, CDR2 FYNNEI. The CDR3 spans 13 residues. The CDR3 DNA follows: TGTGCCAGCACTAGAGCGGGGTACAATGAGCAGTTCTTC. Translating gives CASTRAGYNEQFF. Together with reference TRBV2 and TRBJ2-1, the CDR3 gives the full variable domain: EPEVTQTPSHQVTQMGQEVILRCVPISNHLYFYWYRQILGQKVEFLVSFYNNEISEKSEIFDDQFSVERPDGSNFTLKIRSTKLEDSAMYFCASTRAGYNEQFFGPGTRLTVL.

The genes are TRBV11-2 and TRBJ1-2, with D perhaps matching TRBD1 (6 bases). Trimming left V 1 base short and J 6 bases short, with 12 bases between. The germline CDR1 and CDR2 sequences are SGHAT and FQNNGV. The CDR3 loop spans 14 amino acids. The CDR3 here is CASSLGAGADGYTF. CDR3 DNA: TGTGCCAGCAGCTTAGGGGCGGGGGCAGATGGCTACACCTTC.

The chain couples TRBV11-2 to TRBJ1-4; TRBD1 matches at 7 bases. The trim removed 5 bases at V and 7 bases at J, leaving 7 bases unmatched. The CDR3 consists of 14 residues. Germline V gene lookup returns CDR1 SGHAT and CDR2 FQNNGV. The CDR3: CASSAYRGTEKLFF. In DNA, the CDR3 is TGTGCCAGCAGCGCATACAGGGGTACTGAAAAACTGTTTTTT.

In its sample, this clone was seen a few times. The chain recombines TRBV27 with TRBJ1-5; 8 bases line up with TRBD1. The V and J ends lost 6 bases and 1 base, in that order; junction bases with no gene match: 5. Germline assignment: CDR1 MNHEY and CDR2 SMNVEV (reference sequence). The CDR3 length is 15 residues. CDR3 amino acids: CASSKQGGSNQPQHF. The CDR3 region has the DNA TGTGCCAGCAGCAAACAGGGGGGAAGCAATCAGCCCCAGCATTTT.

The rearrangement links TRBV5-1 to TRBJ2-5; TRBD1 aligns across 9 bases. The CDR3 is 14 amino acids. CDR1 and CDR2 (germline): SGHRS, YFSETQ. V dropped 2 bases and J dropped 7; count of bases not matched to a gene: 6. CDR3 sequence reads: CASSFDRGDGTQYF. In nucleotides, the CDR3 is TGCGCCAGCAGCTTCGACAGGGGGGACGGGACCCAGTACTTC.

The chain joins TRBV5-4 to TRBJ1-6; TRBD1 is a possible D gene (5 bases). The V end was cut by 2 bases, the J end by 6 bases, with 9 bases between. The CDR3 is 14 residues long. Germline V gene lookup returns CDR1 SGHNT and CDR2 YYREEE (reference sequence). CDR3 nucleotides: TGTGCCAGCAGCTTCGGCAGGGTTAATTCACCCCTCCACTTT. Its protein product is CASSFGRVNSPLHF.

The table lists this clone with a count of one. Different DNA sequences within this sample yield the same CDR3. This chain uses TRBV5-1 with TRBJ2-7; 10 bases align to TRBD2. This CDR3 region has 15 residues. CDR1 is SGHRS and CDR2 is YFSETQ in the germline V gene. The ends lost 3 bases at V and 1 base at J; junction bases unmatched: 4. The CDR3 DNA is TGCGCCAGCAGCTCTAGCGGGGGAAGGTCCTACGAGCAGTACTTC. Translation: CASSSSGGRSYEQYF.

The V call is TRBV28, the J call TRBJ1-6; tentative D call: TRBD1 (6 bases). The V gene's germline CDR1 is MDHEN and CDR2 SYDVKM. V was trimmed by 6 bases and J by 2 bases, leaving 8 bases between them. The length of the CDR3 is 14 residues. CDR3 in DNA: TGTGCCAGCAGGAGGACAGCCTATAATTCACCCCTCCACTTT. Protein sequence: CASRRTAYNSPLHF.

This chain uses TRBV7-2 with TRBJ2-1; 10 bases fit TRBD1. The CDR3 is 15 residues long. The V gene's germline CDR1 is SGHTA and CDR2 FQGNSA. Losses at the gene ends were 6 bases for V and 9 bases for J; bases not matched to a gene: 11. The CDR3 spells CASSSNRDRGLEQFF. For the CDR3, the DNA is TGTGCCAGCAGTTCGAACCGGGACAGGGGTCTTGAGCAGTTCTTC.

This clone was observed a few times. J is TRBJ1-6 and V is TRBV6-1; tentatively, D is TRBD1 (6 bases). Germline CDR1 is MNHNS and CDR2 is SASEGT. Trimming removed 2 bases from V and 9 bases from J, with 11 bases in between. There are 14 residues in the CDR3. The CDR3 loop reads CASSEWTEGSPLHF. CDR3 nucleotide sequence: TGTGCCAGCAGTGAATGGACAGAAGGTTCACCCCTCCACTTT.

This clone was counted between two and nine times. The chain carries TRBV11-2 and TRBJ1-4, with TRBD1 identical over 8 bases. Germline lookup yields CDR1 SGHAT and CDR2 FQNNGV. The V segment lost 5 bases and the J segment 3 bases; nucleotides outside the gene matches: 11. CDR3 length equals 17 residues. The CDR3 coding sequence is TGTGCCAGCAGCCACCGGGACAGGCTAGCGGCTAATGAAAAACTGTTTTTT. It is translated as CASSHRDRLAANEKLFF.

The rearrangement joins TRBV18 to TRBJ2-3; 12 bases map to TRBD1. The CDR3 covers 17 residues. Unmatched junction bases numbered 8, after V lost 0 bases and J lost 7 bases. Germline values: CDR1 KGHSH, CDR2 LQKENI. The CDR3 here is CASSPPGQGAQGYTQYF. CDR3 in DNA: TGTGCCAGCTCACCACCGGGACAGGGGGCGCAGGGGTATACGCAGTATTTT.

This clone was detected once. The rearrangement joins TRBV7-9 to TRBJ1-2; D remains ambiguous. CDR1 SEHNR and CDR2 FQNEAQ come from the germline V gene (reference sequence). The CDR3 runs to 14 residues. The germline V and J ends were trimmed by 1 base and 6 bases, with 12 bases remaining between them. CDR3 sequence reads: CASSLEMWEDGYTF. In DNA form, the CDR3 reads TGTGCCAGCAGCTTAGAGATGTGGGAGGATGGCTACACCTTC.

The J gene is TRBJ1-6, the V gene TRBV11-3; TRBD1 might be the D (6 bases). This CDR3 has 13 amino acids. Trimming stripped 3 bases from V and 7 bases from J, with 7 bases between. CDR1 is SGHNT and CDR2 is YENEEA in the germline V gene. The CDR3 loop is CASSFRGNSPLHF. CDR3 in DNA: TGTGCCAGCAGCTTCAGGGGAAATTCACCCCTCCACTTT.

V and J are TRBV29-1 and TRBJ2-7, with 8 bases fitting TRBD1. CDR1 and CDR2 from the germline V gene are SQVTM and ANQGSEA. CDR3 length: 13 amino acids. J was trimmed by 4 bases and V by 7 bases; bases with no gene match: 9. The CDR3 sequence: CSATDRGGYEQYF. The CDR3, as DNA: TGCAGCGCCACTGACAGGGGTGGATACGAGCAGTACTTC.

The chain recombines TRBV4-1 with TRBJ1-4, with 8 nucleotides matching TRBD1. V shed 1 base and J 3 bases; nucleotides not matched to a gene: 4. CDR1 MGHRA and CDR2 YSYEKL come from the germline V gene. The CDR3 is 16 amino acids. The CDR3, as DNA: TGCGCCAGCAGCCAAGGGCAGGGGGCGGCTAATGAAAAACTGTTTTTT. Residues: CASSQGQGAANEKLFF.

About this clone itself: The germline gene is not matched at one end of the junction; a read error may be the cause. V and J are TRBV11-2 and TRBJ2-1; 7 bases match TRBD1. Germline values: CDR1 SGHAT, CDR2 FQNNGV. The CDR3 length is 13 residues. CDR3 nucleotide sequence: TGTGCCAGCAGCCTAGACAGGGTCTATGAGCAGTTCTTC. Translated: CASSLDRVYEQFF. Using reference TRBV11-2 and TRBJ2-1 for the parts outside the CDR3, the full variable domain is EAGVAQSPRYKIIEKRQSVAFWCNPISGHATLYWYQQILGQGPKLLIQFQNNGVVDDSQLPKDRFSAERLKGVDSTLKIQPAKLEDSAVYLCASSLDRVYEQFFGPGTRLTVL.

This chain joins TRBV7-9 and TRBJ2-1, with TRBD2 matching 10 bases. V shed 4 bases and J 8 bases; nucleotides not matched to a gene: 8. Germline-derived CDR1 and CDR2 are SEHNR and FQNEAQ (reference sequence). This CDR3 is built from 15 residues. As DNA, the CDR3 is TGTGCCAGCAGCTCTTTAGCGGGGGGAGGTGATGAGCAGTTCTTC. The encoded protein is CASSSLAGGGDEQFF.

This sequence joins TRBV19 and TRBJ1-1; D gene uncertain. Germline CDR1 LNHDA, CDR2 SQIVND (reference sequence). The CDR3 extends over 13 amino acids. V was shortened by 0 bases and J by 1 base, with 3 bases between the two germline ends. This CDR3 is CASSIEQNTEAFF. CDR3 nucleotides: TGTGCCAGTAGTATAGAACAGAACACTGAAGCTTTCTTT.

This rearrangement joins TRBV4-2 to TRBJ1-6; D not certain. This CDR3 has 12 residues. V was trimmed by 3 bases and J by 12 bases, leaving 9 bases between them. Germline V gene data show CDR1 as LGHNA and CDR2 as YNFKEQ. Here the CDR3 DNA reads TGTGCCAGCAGCCACCTCCCCGGACCCCTCCACTTT. Its protein product is CASSHLPGPLHF.

Concerning this clone: This CDR3 is also generated by other DNA sequences in the sample. This chain links TRBV28 with TRBJ1-5, with D uncertain. Germline CDR1 is MDHEN and CDR2 is SYDVKM. This CDR3 has 14 amino acids. V gave up 1 base and J gave up 2 bases, with 6 bases separating them. DNA for the CDR3: TGTGCCAGCAGTTTATCCCAGGGCAATCAGCCCCAGCATTTT. Translated, it gives CASSLSQGNQPQHF.

J is TRBJ1-1 and V is TRBV28, with 7 nucleotides matching TRBD1. The germline gives CDR1 MDHEN, CDR2 SYDVKM. This CDR3 has 16 amino acids. The V gene end was trimmed by 5 bases and the J gene end by 0 bases; junction bases not matched to a gene: 9. For the CDR3, the DNA is TGTGCCAGCAGTCACCGGGACAGACACATGAACACTGAAGCTTTCTTT. It specifies CASSHRDRHMNTEAFF. Full variable domain (outside the CDR3, taken from reference TRBV28 and TRBJ1-1): DVKVTQSSRYLVKRTGEKVFLECVQDMDHENMFWYRQDPGLGLRLIYFSYDVKMKEKGDIPEGYSVSREKKERFSLILESASTNQTSMYLCASSHRDRHMNTEAFFGQGTRLTVV.

The CDR3 DNA follows: TGTGCCAGCAGCTGGGACTACAACGAGCAGTACTTC. Translated, it gives CASSWDYNEQYF. The rearrangement joins TRBV11-2 to TRBJ2-7, with 7 nucleotides matching TRBD2. Germline CDR1 reads SGHAT; CDR2 reads FQNNGV. The CDR3 covers 12 residues. V lost 4 bases, J lost 5 bases, and 2 bases stayed unmatched.

As for this clone: In the same sample, other DNA sequences code for this CDR3. This chain connects TRBV18 to TRBJ2-7, with D possibly being TRBD1 (5 bases). Trimming pared 0 bases from V and 2 bases from J, leaving 8 bases between. Germline CDR1 reads KGHSH; CDR2 reads LQKENI. The length of the CDR3 is 14 residues. The CDR3 DNA sequence: TGTGCCAGCTCACCACCGGGGCTCGCCTACGAGCAGTACTTC. Encoded protein: CASSPPGLAYEQYF.